This entry is about one T cell receptor (beta chain). These data are taken from a study of shared clonotypes between healthy human individuals. Study-level background: Serving as donors were a couple of women and three men, whose ages spanned 18 to 49.

Per the germline V gene, CDR1 is MNHNS and CDR2 is SASEGT. This CDR3 region has 14 residues. Deletions cut 8 bases from V and 3 bases from J, with 14 bases between. Splitting of CD4+ cells produced CD45RA+ naive and CD45RA-negative memory subsets. Clones were read by immunoSEQ multiplex PCR, and TCRdb kept only the in-frame ones, dropping some. The sample contains approximately 340,000 clones, 70% to 75% of which appear only once. The sequence was collected from a man younger than 45 in good health. This rearrangement joins TRBV6-1 to TRBJ1-5; D may be TRBD1 (5 bases). The specimen sequenced was memory CD4+ T cells sorted from blood. Subset reported: CD45RA-negative fraction. The CDR3 DNA reads as TGTGCCAGCTATACAGGCGACTTCAATCAGCCCCAGCATTTT. Translation: CASYTGDFNQPQHF.